This T cell receptor (beta chain) derives from a study of neurological immune-mediated disorders. Overall study context: For the roughly 34 multiple sclerosis patients, the disease was relapsing-remitting in some 31 and secondary progressive in 3.

5'RACE with 10-nucleotide random UMIs generated the cDNA. TCRdb called the 5' RACE reads again in MiXCR, with one record for every CDR3 protein. This table has 110,000 or so distinct CDR3 sequences, roughly 3.2% appearing once. This clonotype counts as medium-sized (0.01 to 0.1%). What it binds is unknown. Study-wide points: Levels of TCR clonal expansion peaked in HTLV-1-associated myelopathy and reached their lowest in multiple sclerosis, under those of healthy controls. Phylogenetic grouping placed 18 of 34 multiple sclerosis patients' repertoires in one related-CDR3 cluster, a possible signature.

Trimming shortened V by 3 bases and J by 7 bases, and 10 bases separated the two germline ends. The V gene's germline CDR1 is DFQATT and CDR2 SNEGSKA (reference sequence). The CDR3 contains 11 residues. Sequencing was done on a sample of PBMCs. The V and J genes are TRBV20-1 and TRBJ2-7; possible D gene TRBD1, 5 bases. This sequence was found in a woman in her thirties with multiple sclerosis. The CDR3 DNA sequence: TGCAGTGCTAGTAGGGGCACAGAGCAGTACTTC. Protein sequence: CSASRGTEQYF.